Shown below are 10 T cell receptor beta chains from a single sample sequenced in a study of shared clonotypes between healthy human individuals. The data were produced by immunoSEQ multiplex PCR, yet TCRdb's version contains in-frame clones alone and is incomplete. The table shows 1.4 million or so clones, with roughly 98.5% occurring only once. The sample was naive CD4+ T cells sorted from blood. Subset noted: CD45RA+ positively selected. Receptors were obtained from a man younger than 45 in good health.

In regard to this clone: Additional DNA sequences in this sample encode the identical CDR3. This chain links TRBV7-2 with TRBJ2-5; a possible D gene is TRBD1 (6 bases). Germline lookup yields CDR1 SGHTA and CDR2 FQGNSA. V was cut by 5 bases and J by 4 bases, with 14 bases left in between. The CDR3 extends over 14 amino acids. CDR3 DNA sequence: TGTGCCAGCAGCCCAAGGCAGGGGCGAGAGACCCAGTACTTC. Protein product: CASSPRQGRETQYF.

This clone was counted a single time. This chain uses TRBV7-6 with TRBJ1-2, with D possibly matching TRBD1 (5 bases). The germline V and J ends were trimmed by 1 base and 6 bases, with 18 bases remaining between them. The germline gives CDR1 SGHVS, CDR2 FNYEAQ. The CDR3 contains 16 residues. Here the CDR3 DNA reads TGTGCCAGCAGCTTAGGGATCCCCGGGACCAGGGATGGCTACACCTTC. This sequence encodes CASSLGIPGTRDGYTF. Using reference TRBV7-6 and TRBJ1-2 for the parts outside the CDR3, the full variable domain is GAGVSQSPRYKVTKRGQDVALRCDPISGHVSLYWYRQALGQGPEFLTYFNYEAQQDKSGLPNDRFSAERPEGSISTLTIQRTEQRDSAMYRCASSLGIPGTRDGYTFGSGTRLTVV.

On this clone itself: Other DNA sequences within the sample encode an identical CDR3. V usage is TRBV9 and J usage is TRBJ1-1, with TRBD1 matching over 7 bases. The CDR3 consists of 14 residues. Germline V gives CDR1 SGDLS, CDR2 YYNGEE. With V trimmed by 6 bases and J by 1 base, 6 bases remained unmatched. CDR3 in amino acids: CASTRTGENTEAFF. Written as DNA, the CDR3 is TGTGCCAGCACCCGGACAGGCGAGAACACTGAAGCTTTCTTT. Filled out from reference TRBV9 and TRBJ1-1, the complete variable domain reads DSGVTQTPKHLITATGQRVTLRCSPRSGDLSVYWYQQSLDQGLQFLIQYYNGEERAKGNILERFSAQQFPDLHSELNLSSLELGDSALYFCASTRTGENTEAFFGQGTRLTVV.

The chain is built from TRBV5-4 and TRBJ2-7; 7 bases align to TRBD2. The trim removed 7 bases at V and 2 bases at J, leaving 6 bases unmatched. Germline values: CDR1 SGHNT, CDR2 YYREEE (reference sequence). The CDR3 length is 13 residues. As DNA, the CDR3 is TGTGCCAGCTTTGAGCGGGATACCTACGAGCAGTACTTC. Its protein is CASFERDTYEQYF.

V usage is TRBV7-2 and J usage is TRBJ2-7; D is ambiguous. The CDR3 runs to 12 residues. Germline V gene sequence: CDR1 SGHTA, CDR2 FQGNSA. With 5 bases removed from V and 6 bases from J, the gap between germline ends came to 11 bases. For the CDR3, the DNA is TGTGCCAGCAGCCAGAGCTTACTCGAGCAGTACTTC. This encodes CASSQSLLEQYF.

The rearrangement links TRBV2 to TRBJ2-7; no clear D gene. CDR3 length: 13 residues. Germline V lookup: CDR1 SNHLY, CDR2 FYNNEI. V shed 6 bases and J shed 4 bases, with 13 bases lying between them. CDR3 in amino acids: CASRAFRPYEQYF. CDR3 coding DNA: TGTGCCAGCAGGGCCTTTCGGCCGTACGAGCAGTACTTC.

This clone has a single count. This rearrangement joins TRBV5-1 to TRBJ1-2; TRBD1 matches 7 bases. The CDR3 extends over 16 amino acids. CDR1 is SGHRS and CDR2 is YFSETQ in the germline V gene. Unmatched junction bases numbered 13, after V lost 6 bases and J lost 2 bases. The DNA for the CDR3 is TGCGCCAGCAACTTTTTTACGGGACAGACAAACTATGGCTACACCTTC. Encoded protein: CASNFFTGQTNYGYTF.

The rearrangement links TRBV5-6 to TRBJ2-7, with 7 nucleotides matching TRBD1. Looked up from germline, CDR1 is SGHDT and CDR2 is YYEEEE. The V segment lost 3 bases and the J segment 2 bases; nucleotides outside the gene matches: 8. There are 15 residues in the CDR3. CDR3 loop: CASSSYYRGTYEQYF. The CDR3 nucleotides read TGTGCCAGCAGCTCGTATTACAGGGGTACCTACGAGCAGTACTTC.

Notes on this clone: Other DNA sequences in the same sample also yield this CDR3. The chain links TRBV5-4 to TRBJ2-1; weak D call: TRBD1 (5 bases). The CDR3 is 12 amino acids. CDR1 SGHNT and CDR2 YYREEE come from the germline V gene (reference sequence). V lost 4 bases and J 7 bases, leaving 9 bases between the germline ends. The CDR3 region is CASSLGVNEQFF. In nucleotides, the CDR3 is TGTGCCAGCAGCCTAGGGGTTAATGAGCAGTTCTTC.

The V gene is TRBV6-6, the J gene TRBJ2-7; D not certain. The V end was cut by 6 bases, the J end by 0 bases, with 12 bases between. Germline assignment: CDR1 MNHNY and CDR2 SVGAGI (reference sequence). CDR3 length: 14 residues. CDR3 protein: CASRLTADSYEQYF. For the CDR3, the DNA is TGTGCCAGCAGGCTAACCGCCGACTCCTACGAGCAGTACTTC.